Each of the 22 T cell receptor beta chains below was sequenced from the same sample in a study of OX40 agonist ivuxolimab in advanced cancers. Sequenced by immunoSEQ multiplex PCR; TCRdb stores in-frame clones only, minus some. The data hold under 200,000 clones, with 94% observed a single time. The specimen was CD4+ or CD8+ T cells sorted from blood, collected in a trial of the OX40 agonist ivuxolimab. The receptors were sampled from an adult with an advanced solid tumor such as melanoma, head and neck, liver or kidney cancer.

Comment on this clone: Other DNA sequences within the sample encode an identical CDR3. The rearrangement joins TRBV7-2 to TRBJ1-5, with D uncertain. The CDR3 is made up of 12 amino acids. The V gene's germline CDR1 is SGHTA and CDR2 FQGNSA. V lost 5 bases and J lost 3, with 5 bases in between. The DNA for the CDR3 is TGTGCCAGCAGCCCTTACAATCAGCCCCAGCATTTT. Translated: CASSPYNQPQHF.

The DNA of the CDR3 is TGCAGTGGGACAGGGGGCAGTGGCTACACCTTC. This translates into CSGTGGSGYTF. The chain recombines TRBV20-1 with TRBJ1-2; 11 positions agree with TRBD1. CDR3 length equals 11 residues. The germline V gene has CDR1 DFQATT and CDR2 SNEGSKA (reference sequence). V lost 7 bases, J lost 7 bases, and 2 bases stayed unmatched.

CDR3 residues: CASSLDRRNTEAFF. The CDR3 DNA follows: TGCGCCAGCAGCTTGGACAGGCGGAACACTGAAGCTTTCTTT. This chain uses TRBV5-1 with TRBJ1-1; a possible D gene is TRBD1 (5 bases). The V and J ends lost 0 bases and 1 base respectively, with 7 bases between them. Germline CDR1 SGHRS, CDR2 YFSETQ. The CDR3 totals 14 residues.

The rearrangement uses TRBV2 and TRBJ1-1; D ambiguous. The V end was cut by 0 bases, the J end by 1 base, with 3 bases between. This CDR3 contains 13 residues. Germline V gives CDR1 SNHLY, CDR2 FYNNEI. The CDR3 spells CASSEAGNTEAFF. The CDR3 nucleotides read TGTGCCAGCAGTGAAGCGGGGAACACTGAAGCTTTCTTT.

DNA for the CDR3: TGTGCCAGCAGTGGGGGTGGAGGGACTCAGCCCCAGCATTTT. It codes for CASSGGGGTQPQHF. V gene TRBV28 combines with J gene TRBJ1-5; the D gene is possibly TRBD1 (5 bases). V was trimmed by 5 bases and J by 6 bases, leaving 14 bases between them. This CDR3 contains 14 residues. The germline gives CDR1 MDHEN, CDR2 SYDVKM.

The chain is built from TRBV28 and TRBJ1-5; D unclear. V lost 3 bases, J lost 2 bases, and 8 bases lay in between. The CDR3 sequence is 14 residues long. In germline, CDR1 is MDHEN, CDR2 SYDVKM. The CDR3 reads CASSLVWGNQPQHF. DNA of the CDR3: TGTGCCAGCAGTTTGGTCTGGGGCAATCAGCCCCAGCATTTT.

The rearrangement joins TRBV7-9 to TRBJ2-3; TRBD2 agrees at 8 bases. This CDR3 spans 15 amino acids. Germline CDR1 is SEHNR and CDR2 is FQNEAQ (reference sequence). V lost 5 bases and J lost 4; bases outside the gene matches: 8. The CDR3 DNA reads TGTGCCAGCAGCCCCCTCGGGGGGGGCGCAGATACGCAGTATTTT. Its protein product is CASSPLGGGADTQYF.

With regard to this clone: The same CDR3 arises from other DNA sequences in this sample as well. This rearrangement joins TRBV18 to TRBJ2-6; no definite D call. Germline loops: CDR1 KGHSH, CDR2 LQKENI. Trimming removed 2 bases from V and 0 bases from J, with 5 bases in between. This CDR3 is 15 amino acids long. As DNA, the CDR3 is TGTGCCAGCTCACCAAAGGTCTCTGGGGCCAACGTCCTGACTTTC. Protein product: CASSPKVSGANVLTF.

V and J are TRBV4-3 and TRBJ1-2; D is unresolved. Germline-derived CDR1 and CDR2 are LGHNA and YSLEER. This CDR3 is built from 15 residues. V was cut by 3 bases and J by 1 base, with 12 bases left in between. The CDR3, as DNA: TGCGCCAGCAGCCACCAGGCAGATTTTAACTATGGCTACACCTTC. It is translated as CASSHQADFNYGYTF.

V gene TRBV11-2 combines with J gene TRBJ2-7; 7 nucleotides line up with TRBD1. The V gene end was trimmed by 3 bases and the J gene end by 5 bases; junction bases not matched to a gene: 4. The germline CDR1 and CDR2 sequences are SGHAT and FQNNGV. The length of the CDR3 is 13 residues. The CDR3 DNA reads as TGTGCCAGCAGCTTCGACAGGGCGCACGAGCAGTACTTC. This gives the protein CASSFDRAHEQYF.

V gene TRBV6-1 combines with J gene TRBJ1-4; perhaps TRBD1 as D (5 bases). CDR3 length: 15 amino acids. Deletions cut 6 bases from V and 4 bases from J, with 15 bases between. Germline loops: CDR1 MNHNS, CDR2 SASEGT. CDR3 coding DNA: TGTGCCAGCAGCCCAATGGGGGGGAATAATGAAAAACTGTTTTTT. This codes for CASSPMGGNNEKLFF.

The chain combines TRBV9 with TRBJ2-5, with D unresolved. V lost 3 bases and J lost 1, with 10 bases in between. Germline loops: CDR1 SGDLS, CDR2 YYNGEE. The CDR3 is 14 residues long. The CDR3, as DNA: TGTGCCAGCAGCGCCCGGATGGGCCAAGAGACCCAGTACTTC. It yields the protein CASSARMGQETQYF.

Comment on this clone: Other nucleotide sequences from this sample produce the same CDR3. CDR3 coding DNA: TGTGCCAGCAGCTTGCAGGGGGCAGATACGCAGTATTTT. Translated: CASSLQGADTQYF. The genes are TRBV7-9 and TRBJ2-3; TRBD1 matches at 7 bases. Losses at the gene ends were 3 bases for V and 4 bases for J; bases not matched to a gene: 1. From germline, CDR1 is SEHNR and CDR2 FQNEAQ (reference sequence). The CDR3 is 13 amino acids.

J is TRBJ1-5 and V is TRBV19; D not certain. The V gene lost 3 bases and the J gene lost 7 bases, with 16 bases spanning the gap. CDR1 and CDR2 (germline): LNHDA, SQIVND (reference sequence). The CDR3 totals 15 residues. The CDR3 DNA follows: TGTGCCAGTAGTATCCAGAGACCTTATGGACAGCCCCAGCATTTT. This sequence encodes CASSIQRPYGQPQHF.

The genes are TRBV4-3 and TRBJ2-1; D unresolved. The V and J ends lost 1 base and 2 bases respectively, with 9 bases between them. The length of the CDR3 is 15 residues. CDR1 LGHNA and CDR2 YSLEER come from the germline V gene. This CDR3 reads CASSQGTPAYNEQFF. The CDR3 region has the DNA TGCGCCAGCAGCCAAGGAACACCTGCCTACAATGAGCAGTTCTTC.

In DNA, the CDR3 is TGTGCCAGCAGTCGACAGGGGGGATACAATGAGCAGTTCTTC. Translating it yields CASSRQGGYNEQFF. V usage is TRBV28 and J usage is TRBJ2-1; the match to TRBD1 covers 9 bases. The V and J ends lost 5 bases and 4 bases, in that order; junction bases with no gene match: 3. CDR1 MDHEN and CDR2 SYDVKM come from the germline V gene. The CDR3 covers 14 residues.

V usage is TRBV7-3 and J usage is TRBJ2-1; the D is unclear. V was clipped by 1 base and J by 2 bases, with 9 bases between them. The CDR3 totals 15 residues. Germline-derived CDR1 and CDR2 are SGHTA and FQGTGA. The CDR3 reads CASSLRAATYNEQFF. The CDR3 nucleotides read TGTGCCAGCAGCTTAAGGGCGGCCACCTACAATGAGCAGTTCTTC.

The chain combines TRBV7-9 with TRBJ1-1, with a possible D match to TRBD1 (6 bases). This CDR3 is built from 12 residues. V lost 5 bases to trimming and J lost 10 bases, with 14 bases between them. Germline loops: CDR1 SEHNR, CDR2 FQNEAQ (reference sequence). The CDR3 DNA reads as TGTGCCAGCAGCCCCGACAGGATCCGAGCTTTCTTT. It translates to CASSPDRIRAFF.

The V gene is TRBV5-1, the J gene TRBJ1-1; tentative D call: TRBD1 (6 bases). V lost 5 bases, J lost 3 bases, and 14 bases lay in between. The germline V gene has CDR1 SGHRS and CDR2 YFSETQ. This CDR3 is 14 amino acids long. CDR3 loop: CASSMGAGYTEAFF. In DNA, the CDR3 is TGCGCCAGCAGTATGGGGGCAGGGTACACTGAAGCTTTCTTT.

This CDR3 reads CASRAPPGANVLTF. The CDR3 DNA follows: TGTGCCAGCAGGGCCCCCCCTGGGGCCAACGTCCTGACTTTC. This rearrangement joins TRBV7-2 to TRBJ2-6; D unresolved. V gave up 6 bases and J gave up 2 bases, with 8 bases separating them. This CDR3 is 14 amino acids long. Per germline, CDR1 SGHTA and CDR2 FQGNSA.

The chain uses TRBV29-1 and TRBJ1-1; 8 bases map to TRBD1. The V and J ends lost 5 bases and 0 bases, in that order; junction bases with no gene match: 8. The CDR3 spans 15 residues. Germline V CDR1 and CDR2: SQVTM, ANQGSEA. The DNA of the CDR3 is TGCAGCGTTCAGGGGGCGCTCCCAATGAACACTGAAGCTTTCTTT. Protein product: CSVQGALPMNTEAFF.

V gene TRBV4-2 combines with J gene TRBJ1-5; tentative D call: TRBD1 (5 bases). Trimming stripped 2 bases from V and 6 bases from J, with 17 bases between. Germline CDR1 is LGHNA and CDR2 is YNFKEQ. This CDR3 contains 16 residues. For the CDR3, the DNA is TGTGCCAGCAGCCAATGGGGTCTCTCCCAGGGTCAGCCCCAGCATTTT. Its translation: CASSQWGLSQGQPQHF.